The next 27 T cell receptor beta chains were all read from a single sample in a study of tumor and adjacent non-tumor tissue in lung cancer. RNA was extracted from bulk tissue without any cell sorting. Distant lung tissue was collected more than 3 cm away from the tumor edge. TCRbeta libraries were built with three rounds of nested PCR, modified from ARM-PCR. TCRdb processed the multiplex PCR reads anew with MiXCR; each CDR3 protein has one entry. The sample shows about 76,000 distinct CDR3 sequences, roughly 80% of them seen only once. Material for sequencing was distant non-tumor lung tissue. The receptors shown here come from a man aged 55 to 69 with non-small cell lung cancer.

To note about this clonotype: At one boundary the junction diverges from the germline segment, which might be a read error. This chain joins TRBV11-2 and TRBJ2-7, with TRBD2 matching 7 bases. The CDR3 runs to 15 residues. The germline gives CDR1 SGHAT, CDR2 FQNNGV. The CDR3 DNA reads TGTACCAGCAGCCCTGAGCGGGGAGATTACTACGAGCAGTACTTC. Translating gives CTSSPERGDYYEQYF.

To note about this clonotype: One end of the junction fails to match germline, which may point to a read error. V usage is TRBV24-1 and J usage is TRBJ2-1; TRBD2 is a possible D gene (7 bases). The CDR3 extends over 13 amino acids. Germline V gene sequence: CDR1 KGHDR, CDR2 SFDVKD. The DNA for the CDR3 is TGTGCTACCAAGGAGACGTGGGGGGGAGGGGGGTTCTTC. Its protein product is CATKETWGGGGFF.

On this clonotype itself: Germline is not matched at one junction end, which may reflect a read error. The chain combines TRBV11-2 with TRBJ2-3; no firm D call. The CDR3 runs to 12 residues. CDR1 is SGHAT and CDR2 is FQNNGV in the germline V gene. CDR3 region: CASSWSTDTHYF. DNA of the CDR3: TGTGCTAGCAGCTGGAGCACAGATACGCACTATTTT.

As regards this clonotype: One junction end disagrees with the germline gene, perhaps due to a read error. The genes are TRBV6-4 and TRBJ1-2; TRBD1 is a possible D gene (5 bases). The length of the CDR3 is 12 residues. Germline CDR1 MRHNA, CDR2 SNTAGT. The CDR3 region is CGSSDSGFGYTF. CDR3 in DNA: TGTGGCAGCAGTGACTCAGGGTTCGGCTACACCTTC.

Concerning this clonotype itself: One junction end does not reproduce the germline sequence, and a read error may be involved. The J gene is TRBJ2-5, the V gene TRBV12-3 or TRBV12-4; 7 bases are shared with TRBD2. The CDR3 spans 17 residues. The CDR3 sequence: CASSLGLERDGQETQYF. In DNA form, the CDR3 reads TGTGCCAGCAGTTTGGGACTGGAGCGGGATGGGCAAGAGACCCAATACTTC.

A remark on this clonotype: A read error may produce the germline difference seen at one junction end. The chain recombines TRBV11-2 with TRBJ2-5; D remains ambiguous. The germline gives CDR1 SGHAT, CDR2 FQNNGV. This CDR3 is 13 amino acids long. The CDR3 sequence: CASSSTLQETQYF. CDR3 bases: TGTGCCAGCAGCTCTACACTGCAAGAGACCCAGTACTTT.

The table lists this clonotype with many counts. The chain recombines TRBV4-3 with TRBJ1-5, with D hard to call. V lost 0 bases to trimming and J lost 7 bases, with 10 bases between them. The CDR3 runs to 14 residues. Per germline, CDR1 LGHNA and CDR2 YSLEER. CDR3 in amino acids: CASSQDGARQPQHF. The CDR3 DNA is TGCGCCAGCAGCCAAGATGGAGCACGACAGCCCCAGCATTTT.

Turning to this clonotype: A much larger clone sits a single nucleotide away, making a read error possible. CDR3 amino acids: CASSTLQGRENGYTF. DNA for the CDR3: TGTGCCAGCAGTACCCTACAGGGAAGAGAGAATGGCTACACCTTC. The chain employs TRBV6-5 and TRBJ1-2; a weak D match, TRBD1 (6 bases). Germline CDR1 MNHEY, CDR2 SVGAGI. The CDR3 covers 15 residues. V dropped 5 bases and J dropped 6 bases, with 19 bases sitting between them.

CDR3 coding DNA: TGCGCCAGCAGCGCAGACAACTCTATCAATGAGCAGTTCTTC. Residues: CASSADNSINEQFF. The chain carries TRBV5-1 and TRBJ2-1; D is undetermined. V lost 4 bases, J lost 6 bases, and 14 bases lay in between. Germline loops: CDR1 SGHRS, CDR2 YFSETQ. This CDR3 is 14 amino acids long.

Remarks on this clonotype: Compared with germline, one end of the junction differs, possibly owing to a read error. This sequence joins TRBV12-3 or TRBV12-4 and TRBJ2-5; the D gene is possibly TRBD2 (7 bases). The length of the CDR3 is 12 residues. Written as DNA, the CDR3 is TGTGCCAGCAGTTTAACTGGCGGGGGCTTGGACTTC. This encodes CASSLTGGGLDF.

The J gene is TRBJ2-5, the V gene TRBV11-2; D is unclear. Germline CDR1 and CDR2: SGHAT and FQNNGV. This CDR3 is 15 amino acids long. DNA of the CDR3: TGTGCTAGTAGCTTGGACCAGACCAGACGGGAGACCCAGTACTTC. Translating gives CASSLDQTRRETQYF.

The CDR3 DNA sequence: TGTGCCAGCAGCATAACTACTACAGGGTGCATGGACACTGAAGCTTTCTTT. Its protein is CASSITTTGCMDTEAFF. The V gene is TRBV12-3 or TRBV12-4, the J gene TRBJ1-1; perhaps TRBD1 as D (6 bases). The CDR3 spans 17 residues. V lost 6 bases and J 3 bases, leaving 23 bases between the germline ends.

J is TRBJ1-1 and V is TRBV11-3, with TRBD1 as a possible D gene (6 bases). The V gene lost 8 bases and the J gene lost 2 bases, with 15 bases spanning the gap. From germline, CDR1 is SGHNT and CDR2 YENEEA. The CDR3 runs 14 residues. CDR3 DNA: TGTGCCAGCGAAACACAGGGACGAAACACTGAAGCTTTCTTT. It translates to CASETQGRNTEAFF.

The chain is built from TRBV29-1 and TRBJ2-4, with D perhaps TRBD1 or TRBD2 (7 bases each). CDR1 is SQVTM, CDR2 ANQGSEA, per germline. This CDR3 comprises 14 residues. V shed 8 bases and J shed 7 bases, with 21 bases lying between them. CDR3 amino acids: CSREGGGVRNIQYF. CDR3 bases: TGCAGCAGGGAGGGAGGGGGCGTTCGGAACATTCAGTACTTC.

On this clonotype itself: One end of the junction does not line up with germline, which may come from a read error. The chain links TRBV6-2 or TRBV6-3 to TRBJ2-7; D is possibly TRBD1 or TRBD2 (5 bases each). Germline V gives CDR1 MNHEY, CDR2 SVGEGT. This CDR3 contains 14 residues. The CDR3 here is CASSYSSERDEQYF. The CDR3 DNA is TGTGCCAGCAGTTACTCTAGCGAGAGGGACGAGCAGTATTTC.

On this clonotype: Compared with germline, one end of the junction differs, possibly owing to a read error. This chain connects TRBV6-5 to TRBJ2-1; possibly TRBD1 for D (5 bases). There are 17 residues in the CDR3. CDR1 MNHEY and CDR2 SVGAGI come from the germline V gene. The CDR3 here is CASSYSYRQSAYNEQFF. DNA for the CDR3: TGTGCCAGCAGCTACTCGTACAGGCAGAGCGCCTACAATGAGCAGTTCTTC.

The rearrangement uses TRBV11-2 and TRBJ1-1; maybe TRBD1 (5 bases). The V end lost 2 bases, the J end lost 8 bases, and 15 bases lay between the germline ends. CDR1 and CDR2 (germline): SGHAT, FQNNGV. This CDR3 is built from 14 residues. CDR3: CASSLIRRGAEAFF. The CDR3 DNA sequence: TGTGCCAGCAGCTTAATCAGGAGGGGCGCCGAAGCTTTCTTT.

Concerning this clonotype: The junction departs from germline at one end; a sequencing error may be responsible. The rearrangement joins TRBV11-2 to TRBJ2-6, with 7 bases lining up with TRBD1. Germline loops: CDR1 SGHAT, CDR2 FQNNGV. This CDR3 has 19 amino acids. The CDR3 loop reads CTSSFVPKDRPSGANILTF. CDR3 coding DNA: TGTACCAGCAGCTTTGTTCCAAAGGACAGGCCCTCTGGGGCCAACATCCTGACTTTC.

Only a few counts were recorded for this clonotype. This chain uses TRBV16 with TRBJ2-1; D gene unclear. From germline, CDR1 is KGHSY and CDR2 FQNENV. The CDR3 runs to 14 residues. V was trimmed by 2 bases and J by 4 bases, leaving 9 bases between them. The CDR3 region is CASSQAVGYNEQFF. For the CDR3, the DNA is TGTGCCAGCAGCCAAGCGGTGGGGTACAATGAGCAGTTCTTC.

Remarks on this clonotype: The CDR3 does not end in the conserved phenylalanine or tryptophan, so this is likely a read error. V gene TRBV6-1 combines with J gene TRBJ2-2, with 10 bases aligning to TRBD2. There are 16 residues in the CDR3. The germline CDR1 and CDR2 sequences are MNHNS and SASEGT. The CDR3 spells CVSSAGTSANTGELFL. CDR3 nucleotides: TGTGTCAGCAGCGCCGGGACTAGCGCTAACACTGGGGAGCTGTTTTTA.

This chain connects TRBV6-2 or TRBV6-3 to TRBJ2-1; 7 nucleotides line up with TRBD2. V lost 4 bases, J lost 7 bases, and 13 bases stayed unmatched. CDR1 MNHEY and CDR2 SVGEGT come from the germline V gene. The CDR3 totals 16 residues. The chain's CDR3 is CASSSVTSGIENEQFF. In DNA, the CDR3 is TGTGCCAGCAGTTCCGTGACCAGCGGGATAGAGAATGAGCAGTTCTTC.

The chain is built from TRBV29-1 and TRBJ2-3, with a tentative D call TRBD1 (5 bases). CDR1 is SQVTM, CDR2 ANQGSEA, per germline. This CDR3 region has 13 residues. V shed 6 bases and J shed 7 bases, with 17 bases lying between them. This CDR3 is CSVGPLVLYTQYF. The CDR3 DNA reads TGCAGCGTGGGGCCCCTTGTATTGTATACGCAGTATTTT.

This clonotype came up many times. The chain combines TRBV29-1 with TRBJ1-1; D perhaps matches TRBD1 (6 bases). CDR1 is SQVTM and CDR2 is ANQGSEA in the germline V gene. V dropped 6 bases and J dropped 1 base, with 12 bases sitting between them. The CDR3 contains 13 residues. The CDR3 nucleotides read TGCAGCGTGCGGATACAGGGGAACACTGAAGCTTTCTTT. Protein: CSVRIQGNTEAFF.

The CDR3 is CASGLGHTGNYEQYF. Here the CDR3 DNA reads TGTGCTAGTGGTTTGGGCCACACGGGGAACTACGAGCAGTACTTC. The V call is TRBV12-5, the J call TRBJ2-7; D perhaps matches TRBD2 (5 bases). Trimming removed 1 base from V and 3 bases from J, with 13 bases in between. The CDR3 has 15 residues. Germline V CDR1 and CDR2: LGHNT, FRNRAP.

This rearrangement joins TRBV20-1 to TRBJ1-6; TRBD1 matches 10 bases. The germline V gene has CDR1 DFQATT and CDR2 SNEGSKA (reference sequence). V trimming: 4 bases; J trimming: 7 bases; junction bases outside the gene matches: 7. CDR3 length: 15 amino acids. The CDR3 is CSAIVGQGPNSPLHF. CDR3 sequence (DNA): TGCAGTGCTATAGTGGGACAGGGGCCAAATTCACCCCTCCACTTT.

As to this clonotype: A read error may account for a junction end that differs from germline. V usage is TRBV6-5 and J usage is TRBJ2-1; D is perhaps TRBD1 or TRBD2 (5 bases each). Germline CDR1 MNHEY, CDR2 SVGAGI. The CDR3 spans 17 residues. DNA for the CDR3: TGTGCCAGCAGTTACTCTCCCACAGTGGGGGTATACAATGAGCAATTCTTC. Translated, it gives CASSYSPTVGVYNEQFF.

At least ten counts were recorded for this clonotype. The CDR3 DNA follows: TGTGCCAGCAGCTTAGATCCCTATTCGGGGGAGCAGTACTTC. The encoded protein is CASSLDPYSGEQYF. The genes are TRBV11-2 and TRBJ2-7, with D possibly being TRBD2 (5 bases). Deletions cut 0 bases from V and 7 bases from J, with 13 bases between. This CDR3 region has 14 residues. CDR1 SGHAT and CDR2 FQNNGV come from the germline V gene.